These T cell receptor beta chains were read from a single sample in a study of T cell responses to AZD1222 COVID-19 vaccine. Produced via immunoSEQ multiplex PCR; TCRdb's table is partial and in-frame only. The sample has about 120,000 clones, around nine tenths seen once. The starting material was peripheral blood, obtained 28 days after the second AZD1222 dose. These receptors were obtained from an adult who received the AZD1222 COVID-19 vaccine. Each CDR3 is given with its conserved first and last residue. Each record gives: clone size, CDR3 length, J gene, D gene, V gene, CDR3 DNA, CDR3 protein. A D gene is named only where the DNA matches it firmly. A clone size is listed for some rows: how often the clone was seen (once, few, many), or a class if it is expanded.

>-|15|TRBJ1-4|TRBD1|TRBV3-1/TRBV3-2
TGTGCCAGCAGCCACCGAACAGGGGCTAATGAAAAACTGTTTTTT
CASSHRTGANEKLFF
>once|15|TRBJ2-7|-|TRBV3-1/TRBV3-2
TGTGCCAGCAGCCAGGGGGTTGGGAATCCCTACGAGCAGTACTTC
CASSQGVGNPYEQYF
>-|12|TRBJ2-7|TRBD1|TRBV6-5
TGTGCCAGCAGCGGGGACAGGGACGAGCAGTACTTC
CASSGDRDEQYF
>-|15|TRBJ2-2|TRBD2|TRBV4-1
TGCGCCAGCAGCCAAGGGCGCGGGGGGGCCGGGGAGCTGTTTTTT
CASSQGRGGAGELFF
>few|14|TRBJ2-3|-|TRBV28
TGTGCCAGCAGTCTGGACAGGAGGGCAGATACGCAGTATTTT
CASSLDRRADTQYF
>-|11|TRBJ1-4|-|TRBV27
TGTGCCAGCAGTTCTAATGAAAAACTGTTTTTT
CASSSNEKLFF
>-|15|TRBJ2-5|TRBD1|TRBV25-1
TGTGCCAGCAGTGAGGACAGGGTACGGGGAGAGACCCAGTACTTC
CASSEDRVRGETQYF
>-|15|TRBJ2-2|-|TRBV6-5
TGTGCCAGCAGGGGGTCCACCCTCGCGACCGGGGAGCTGTTTTTT
CASRGSTLATGELFF
>-|13|TRBJ1-1|-|TRBV27
TGTGCCAGCAGCCCCGGGACCGGAACTGAAGCTTTCTTT
CASSPGTGTEAFF
>-|13|TRBJ1-2|-|TRBV3-1/TRBV3-2
TGTGCCAGCAGCCAAGACGTCGGAAGTGGCTACACCTTC
CASSQDVGSGYTF
>-|12|TRBJ1-1|-|TRBV30
TGTGCCTGGAGTGGAGCAGGACTTGAAGCTTTCTTT
CAWSGAGLEAFF
>-|16|TRBJ2-1|-|TRBV7-8
TGTGCCAGCAGCTTAAGTGTGGGGGGCGACTACAATGAGCAGTTCTTC
CASSLSVGGDYNEQFF
>-|14|TRBJ2-3|TRBD1|TRBV6-5
TGTGCCAGCAGTAAGGACAGGGGCGCAGATACGCAGTATTTT
CASSKDRGADTQYF
>-|16|TRBJ2-7|-|TRBV25-1
TGTGCCAGCAGTTTAGGTGGCGGATCGAGCTCCTACGAGCAGTACTTC
CASSLGGGSSSYEQYF
>-|15|TRBJ2-7|TRBD2|TRBV27
TGTGCCAGCAGTTTTAGGGGACTAGCCCCCCTCGAGCAGTACTTC
CASSFRGLAPLEQYF
>few|15|TRBJ2-5|TRBD2|TRBV4-1
TGCGCCAGCAGCCTGGGTGCGGGGGGCGGAGAGACCCAGTACTTC
CASSLGAGGGETQYF
>-|14|TRBJ1-5|TRBD1|TRBV7-6
TGTGCCAGCAGCCAGACAGGGTATGACCAGCCCCAGCATTTT
CASSQTGYDQPQHF
>-|14|TRBJ1-5|TRBD1|TRBV5-1
TGCGCCAGCAGCTTGGAGGGGGCCAATCAGCCCCAGCATTTT
CASSLEGANQPQHF
>-|14|TRBJ1-4|TRBD1|TRBV30
TGTGCCTGGAATGGACAGGGCCTTAATGAAAAACTGTTTTTT
CAWNGQGLNEKLFF
>once|15|TRBJ2-3|TRBD2|TRBV19
TGTGCCAGTAGTATTTCTAGCGGGAGTAGGGATACGCAGTATTTT
CASSISSGSRDTQYF
>-|16|TRBJ1-5|-|TRBV3-1/TRBV3-2
TGTGCCAGCAGCCAAGATTCCAGGGGCGGCAATCAGCCCCAGCATTTT
CASSQDSRGGNQPQHF
>-|13|TRBJ1-6|-|TRBV6-1
TGTGCCAGCAGTGAAGCAGGGTTTTCACCCCTCCACTTT
CASSEAGFSPLHF
>-|17|TRBJ2-5|-|TRBV7-8
TGTGCCAGCAGCCCAATCCGTGGAACAGAGGGCCAAGAGACCCAGTACTTC
CASSPIRGTEGQETQYF
>once|15|TRBJ1-5|TRBD1|TRBV4-1
TGCGCCAGCAGCCAACCTACAGGGGATAATCAGCCCCAGCATTTT
CASSQPTGDNQPQHF
>-|14|TRBJ1-2|-|TRBV24-1
TGTGCCACCAGTGATTTCCGGCTTGTGGATGGCTACACCTTC
CATSDFRLVDGYTF
>once|13|TRBJ2-5|-|TRBV11-2
TGTGCCAGCAGTTCGGGCCCCCAAGAGACCCAGTACTTC
CASSSGPQETQYF
>few|14|TRBJ2-2|TRBD2|TRBV18
TGTGCCAGCTCACCAGCTAGCGGGGACGGGGAGCTGTTTTTT
CASSPASGDGELFF
>-|15|TRBJ1-5|-|TRBV27
TGTGCCAGCAGTTGGACCTACTCCAGCAATCAGCCCCAGCATTTT
CASSWTYSSNQPQHF